These T cell receptor beta chains were read from a single sample in a study of blood T cell repertoires in COVID-19. Profiling relied on immunoSEQ multiplex PCR, and the TCRdb table lists in-frame clones only, not all of them. The table includes 150,000 or so clones, around 86% detected once. Source material: peripheral blood. All receptors come from a young man with acute or convalescent COVID-19. The CDR3 runs from the conserved cysteine through the conserved F or W. Each record gives: clone size, V gene, D gene, J gene, CDR3 protein, CDR3 DNA. D genes are given only for firm matches. Clone size is not always given. Where it is, it says once, few, many or a class for expanded clones.

abundance: .
v_gene: TRBV2
d_gene: TRBD2
j_gene: TRBJ2-5
CDR3aa: CASRVLAGGHETQYF
CDR3nt: TGTGCCAGCAGAGTACTAGCGGGGGGGCACGAGACCCAGTACTTC

abundance: .
v_gene: TRBV10-2
d_gene: .
j_gene: TRBJ1-1
CDR3aa: CASSESRVNTEAFF
CDR3nt: TGCGCCAGCAGTGAGTCTCGGGTGAACACTGAAGCTTTCTTT

abundance: few
v_gene: TRBV15
d_gene: TRBD1
j_gene: TRBJ2-1
CDR3aa: CATSRDVGQGWDEQFF
CDR3nt: TGTGCCACCAGCAGAGATGTTGGACAGGGCTGGGATGAGCAGTTCTTC

abundance: .
v_gene: TRBV28
d_gene: TRBD1
j_gene: TRBJ1-1
CDR3aa: CASSSGTVNTEAFF
CDR3nt: TGTGCCAGCAGTTCTGGGACAGTTAACACTGAAGCTTTCTTT

abundance: .
v_gene: TRBV20-1
d_gene: .
j_gene: TRBJ1-4
CDR3aa: CSAGGYEKLFF
CDR3nt: TGCAGTGCGGGGGGGTATGAAAAACTGTTTTTT

abundance: .
v_gene: TRBV5-1
d_gene: .
j_gene: TRBJ1-1
CDR3aa: CASSLARNTEAFF
CDR3nt: TGCGCCAGCAGCTTGGCTAGGAACACTGAAGCTTTCTTT

abundance: .
v_gene: TRBV7-9
d_gene: .
j_gene: TRBJ2-1
CDR3aa: CASSAARGFIVNEQFF
CDR3nt: TGTGCCAGCAGCGCCGCAAGGGGTTTTATAGTGAATGAGCAGTTCTTC

abundance: .
v_gene: TRBV3-1/TRBV3-2
d_gene: .
j_gene: TRBJ2-7
CDR3aa: CASSQTRDFVYEQYF
CDR3nt: TGTGCCAGCAGCCAGACCCGGGACTTTGTCTACGAGCAGTACTTC

abundance: few
v_gene: TRBV7-7
d_gene: TRBD2
j_gene: TRBJ2-1
CDR3aa: CASSRGGPNEQFF
CDR3nt: TGTGCCAGCAGCCGCGGGGGGCCCAATGAGCAGTTCTTC

abundance: .
v_gene: TRBV11-1
d_gene: .
j_gene: TRBJ2-1
CDR3aa: CASSLDSYSYNEQFF
CDR3nt: TGTGCCAGCAGCTTGGACTCTTACTCCTACAATGAGCAGTTCTTC

abundance: .
v_gene: TRBV5-1
d_gene: .
j_gene: TRBJ1-1
CDR3aa: CASSLAAGTEAFF
CDR3nt: TGCGCCAGCAGCTTGGCGGCCGGGACTGAAGCTTTCTTT

abundance: .
v_gene: TRBV18
d_gene: TRBD1
j_gene: TRBJ1-6
CDR3aa: CASSPDRGVNSPLHF
CDR3nt: TGTGCCAGCTCACCGGACAGGGGCGTAAATTCACCCCTCCACTTT

abundance: .
v_gene: TRBV18
d_gene: TRBD1
j_gene: TRBJ1-2
CDR3aa: CASSPDGTGDYGYTF
CDR3nt: TGTGCCAGCTCACCGGATGGGACAGGTGACTATGGCTACACCTTC